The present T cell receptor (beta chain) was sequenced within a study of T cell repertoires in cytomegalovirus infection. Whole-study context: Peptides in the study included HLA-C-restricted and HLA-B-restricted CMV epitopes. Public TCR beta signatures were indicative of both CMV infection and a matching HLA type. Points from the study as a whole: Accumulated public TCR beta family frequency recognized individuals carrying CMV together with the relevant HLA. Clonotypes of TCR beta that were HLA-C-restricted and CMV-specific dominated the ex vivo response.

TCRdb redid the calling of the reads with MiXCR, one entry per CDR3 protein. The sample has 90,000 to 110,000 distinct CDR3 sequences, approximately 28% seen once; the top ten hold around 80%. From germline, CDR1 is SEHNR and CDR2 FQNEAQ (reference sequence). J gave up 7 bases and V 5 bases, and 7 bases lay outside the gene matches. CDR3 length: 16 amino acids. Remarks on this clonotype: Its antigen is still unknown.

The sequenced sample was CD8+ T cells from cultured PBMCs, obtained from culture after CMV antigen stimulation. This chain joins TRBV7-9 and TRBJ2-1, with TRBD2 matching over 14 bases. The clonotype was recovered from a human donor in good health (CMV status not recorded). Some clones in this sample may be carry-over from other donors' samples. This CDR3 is CASSPQTSGGANEQFF. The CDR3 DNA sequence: TGTGCCAGCAGCCCCCAGACTAGCGGGGGGGCTAATGAGCAGTTCTTC.